This T cell receptor (beta chain) was recorded in a study of blood T cell repertoires in COVID-19. Germline V gene data show CDR1 as LGHNA and CDR2 as YNFKEQ. The CDR3 extends over 13 amino acids. Trimming left V 2 bases short and J 6 bases short, with 11 bases between. Per the original methods: Nucleated cell number was recorded as an estimate derived from reference gene primer amplification. Produced via immunoSEQ multiplex PCR; TCRdb's table is partial and in-frame only. From that table come the V and J calls and clone size; the DNA was used to work out D and trimming. The sample contains approximately 350,000 clones, roughly 87% of which appear only once.

The sample was PBMCs or T cells enriched from blood (not recorded which). J is TRBJ2-7 and V is TRBV4-2; a weak D match, TRBD1 (6 bases). The sequence derives from a woman in her twenties or thirties who had recovered from COVID-19. The chain's CDR3 is CASSQSTGSEQYF. The CDR3, as DNA: TGTGCCAGCAGCCAAAGTACAGGGTCCGAGCAGTACTTC.